The 23 T cell receptor beta chains reported below all come from one sample, sequenced in a study of T cell responses to AZD1222 COVID-19 vaccine. Clones were read by immunoSEQ multiplex PCR, and TCRdb kept only the in-frame ones, dropping some. The table lists more than 120,000 clones, about 86% of them singletons. Sequencing used peripheral blood, obtained 28 days after the second AZD1222 dose. All receptors derive from an adult who received the AZD1222 COVID-19 vaccine.

The rearrangement links TRBV12-3 or TRBV12-4 to TRBJ1-1; D gene ambiguous. The CDR3 contains 12 residues. V lost 6 bases, J lost 5 bases, and 10 bases lay in between. The DNA for the CDR3 is TGTGCCAGCAGACCCAGGCGGACTGAAGCTTTCTTT. It translates to CASRPRRTEAFF.

The chain employs TRBV19 and TRBJ2-1; D is ambiguous. Between the trimmed V and J ends, which lost 7 bases and 1 base, there was a span of 14 bases. Germline CDR1 LNHDA, CDR2 SQIVND (reference sequence). The CDR3 sequence is 15 residues long. The DNA for the CDR3 is TGTGCCAGTACCCTTGGCCCCTCGTCCTACAATGAGCAGTTCTTC. It is translated as CASTLGPSSYNEQFF.

The chain recombines TRBV5-6 with TRBJ1-1; possibly TRBD1 for D (6 bases). The CDR3 extends over 14 amino acids. The V end was cut by 3 bases, the J end by 3 bases, with 12 bases between. Germline V CDR1 and CDR2: SGHDT, YYEEEE. CDR3 sequence (DNA): TGTGCCAGCAGCTGGCGGACAGCCTACACTGAAGCTTTCTTT. It encodes CASSWRTAYTEAFF.

The V call is TRBV18, the J call TRBJ1-1; TRBD1 agrees at 8 bases. The CDR3 is 13 residues long. The J segment lost 6 bases and the V segment lost 6 bases, leaving 6 bases of the junction unmatched. In germline, CDR1 is KGHSH, CDR2 LQKENI. The CDR3 region has the DNA TGTGCCAGCTCTCAAGACAGGGGCGCTGAAGCTTTCTTT. Its protein is CASSQDRGAEAFF.

The chain links TRBV19 to TRBJ1-2, with D unclear. Germline CDR1 is LNHDA and CDR2 is SQIVND (reference sequence). The CDR3 covers 15 residues. Trimming left V 3 bases short and J 5 bases short, with 16 bases between. CDR3 region: CASSMRIGREYGYTF. The CDR3 DNA reads TGTGCCAGTAGTATGAGGATCGGGAGAGAGTATGGCTACACCTTC.

This sequence joins TRBV5-6 and TRBJ2-1, with 8 positions matching TRBD1. Germline V gene sequence: CDR1 SGHDT, CDR2 YYEEEE. The CDR3 contains 13 residues. V trimming: 5 bases; J trimming: 6 bases; junction bases outside the gene matches: 4. Written as DNA, the CDR3 is TGTGCCAGCAGACCCGGGACAGGCAATGAGCAGTTCTTC. Translated, it gives CASRPGTGNEQFF.

The rearrangement joins TRBV5-1 to TRBJ2-2; maybe TRBD2 (6 bases). This CDR3 spans 15 amino acids. Germline V CDR1 and CDR2: SGHRS, YFSETQ. V lost 3 bases and J lost 3, with 12 bases in between. The CDR3 loop reads CASSSEPGDTGELFF. CDR3 nucleotides: TGCGCCAGCAGCTCGGAACCGGGGGACACCGGGGAGCTGTTTTTT. Drawing the rest from reference TRBV5-1 and TRBJ2-2, the complete variable domain is KAGVTQTPRYLIKTRGQQVTLSCSPISGHRSVSWYQQTPGQGLQFLFEYFSETQRNKGNFPGRFSGRQFSNSRSEMNVSTLELGDSALYLCASSSEPGDTGELFFGEGSRLTVL.

V gene TRBV28 combines with J gene TRBJ1-4; D not resolved. The V end lost 6 bases, the J end lost 0 bases, and 14 bases lay between the germline ends. The V gene's germline CDR1 is MDHEN and CDR2 SYDVKM. The CDR3 is made up of 16 amino acids. DNA for the CDR3: TGTGCCAGCAGACTTGACCTCTTTGCAACTAATGAAAAACTGTTTTTT. Translation gives CASRLDLFATNEKLFF. The full variable domain, completed using reference TRBV28 and TRBJ1-4, is DVKVTQSSRYLVKRTGEKVFLECVQDMDHENMFWYRQDPGLGLRLIYFSYDVKMKEKGDIPEGYSVSREKKERFSLILESASTNQTSMYLCASRLDLFATNEKLFFGSGTQLSVL.

The chain links TRBV6-9 to TRBJ1-2, with a possible D match to TRBD1 (5 bases). Trimming took off 4 bases at V and 8 bases at J, with 14 bases between the two ends. Germline V CDR1 and CDR2: MNHGY, SVAAGI. The CDR3 covers 13 residues. The CDR3, as DNA: TGTGCCAGCAGTTCCGACATGAGGGGAGGCTACACCTTC. Translation gives CASSSDMRGGYTF.

The chain is built from TRBV9 and TRBJ1-6; D gene unclear. V was pared by 1 base and J by 7 bases, with 12 bases between. The CDR3 totals 15 residues. The germline gives CDR1 SGDLS, CDR2 YYNGEE. The chain's CDR3 is CASSVNSVGNSPLHF. CDR3 coding DNA: TGTGCCAGCAGCGTAAACTCCGTTGGGAATTCACCCCTCCACTTT. Full variable domain (outside the CDR3, taken from reference TRBV9 and TRBJ1-6): DSGVTQTPKHLITATGQRVTLRCSPRSGDLSVYWYQQSLDQGLQFLIQYYNGEERAKGNILERFSAQQFPDLHSELNLSSLELGDSALYFCASSVNSVGNSPLHFGNGTRLTVT.

This sequence joins TRBV3-1 (or the pseudogene TRBV3-2) and TRBJ2-1; TRBD1 matches 10 bases. The germline gives CDR1 LGHDT, CDR2 YNNKEL (reference sequence). This CDR3 is built from 17 residues. V shed 0 bases, J shed 7 bases, and the junction held 9 bases outside the gene matches. The DNA of the CDR3 is TGTGCCAGCAGCCAAGAGATAGGGACAGGGGTATGGAATGAGCAGTTCTTC. Translation: CASSQEIGTGVWNEQFF.

The chain uses TRBV5-1 and TRBJ1-1, with D tentatively TRBD1 (6 bases). This CDR3 is built from 13 residues. V was shortened by 0 bases and J by 8 bases, with 11 bases between the two germline ends. CDR1 SGHRS and CDR2 YFSETQ come from the germline V gene. Here the CDR3 DNA reads TGCGCCAGCAGCTTGGTAAGGCAGGGGGAAGCTTTCTTT. It codes for CASSLVRQGEAFF.

The chain joins TRBV11-2 to TRBJ2-7; 7 bases are shared with TRBD2. The germline V gene has CDR1 SGHAT and CDR2 FQNNGV. This CDR3 is built from 14 residues. Trimming at V came to 4 bases and at J to 0 bases, leaving 3 bases not matched to a gene. CDR3 bases: TGTGCCAGCAGCTCCACGGGGGGCTCCTACGAGCAGTACTTC. Amino acid sequence: CASSSTGGSYEQYF.

This sequence joins TRBV19 and TRBJ1-1; D call uncertain. The CDR3 covers 12 residues. Germline V CDR1 and CDR2: LNHDA, SQIVND (reference sequence). The V end lost 1 base, the J end lost 7 bases, and 7 bases lay between the germline ends. CDR3 loop: CASSIGPSEAFF. The CDR3 nucleotides read TGTGCCAGTAGTATAGGTCCGAGTGAAGCTTTCTTT.

This clone was counted only a few times. The genes are TRBV18 and TRBJ1-2; no firm D call. V lost 6 bases to trimming and J lost 4 bases, with 12 bases between them. Germline V gene lookup returns CDR1 KGHSH and CDR2 LQKENI. This CDR3 contains 13 residues. Here the CDR3 DNA reads TGTGCCAGCTCCCCAGGAAGTTCCTATGGCTACACCTTC. Translated: CASSPGSSYGYTF.

This rearrangement joins TRBV28 to TRBJ1-4, with 9 bases that match TRBD1. CDR1 MDHEN and CDR2 SYDVKM come from the germline V gene. The CDR3 is made up of 16 amino acids. V trimming: 5 bases; J trimming: 4 bases; junction bases outside the gene matches: 8. The CDR3 loop reads CASSPFPGQGNEKLFF. The CDR3 DNA reads as TGTGCCAGCAGTCCATTCCCGGGACAGGGTAATGAAAAACTGTTTTTT.

This sequence joins TRBV7-8 and TRBJ2-1; TRBD1 is a possible D gene (7 bases). Germline-derived CDR1 and CDR2 are SGHVS and FQNEAQ. The CDR3 covers 15 residues. Trimming took 5 bases from V and 7 from J, leaving 18 bases between them. Written as DNA, the CDR3 is TGTGCCAGCAGCCCTTCAGGGGGGAGTCTTAATGAGCAGTTCTTC. Amino acids: CASSPSGGSLNEQFF.

The rearrangement links TRBV5-1 to TRBJ2-3, with 8 bases aligning to TRBD2. This CDR3 has 16 amino acids. Unmatched junction bases numbered 3, after V lost 0 bases and J lost 0 bases. CDR1 and CDR2 (germline): SGHRS, YFSETQ. CDR3 residues: CASSLDSSGSTDTQYF. DNA for the CDR3: TGCGCCAGCAGCTTGGATTCTAGCGGGAGCACAGATACGCAGTATTTT.

This chain connects TRBV4-1 to TRBJ1-5; tentatively, D is TRBD1 (5 bases). From germline, CDR1 is MGHRA and CDR2 YSYEKL. The V gene lost 4 bases and the J gene lost 7 bases, with 8 bases spanning the gap. This CDR3 spans 12 amino acids. The CDR3 reads CASSLGGQPQHF. The CDR3, as DNA: TGCGCCAGCAGCCTGGGGGGGCAGCCCCAGCATTTT.

Written as DNA, the CDR3 is TGTGCCAGCAGTGACGGCTACGAGCAGTACTTC. It translates to CASSDGYEQYF. This sequence joins TRBV6-2 or TRBV6-3 and TRBJ2-7, with D hard to call. This CDR3 has 11 amino acids. Per germline, CDR1 MNHEY and CDR2 SVGEGT. The germline V and J ends were trimmed by 5 bases and 3 bases, with 5 bases remaining between them.

The chain couples TRBV19 to TRBJ1-3; D gene uncertain. The CDR3 has 16 amino acids. In germline, CDR1 is LNHDA, CDR2 SQIVND (reference sequence). Trimming pared 0 bases from V and 0 bases from J, leaving 9 bases between. The DNA for the CDR3 is TGTGCCAGTAGTATAGATCTCCCGATCTCTGGAAACACCATATATTTT. Amino acids: CASSIDLPISGNTIYF.

The chain employs TRBV2 and TRBJ2-2, with 8 bases aligning to TRBD1. V was clipped by 8 bases and J by 5 bases; unmatched bases: 4. The CDR3 runs to 13 residues. Germline-derived CDR1 and CDR2 are SNHLY and FYNNEI. The CDR3, as DNA: TGTGCCAGCCAGACAGGGGCGACCGGGGAGCTGTTTTTT. This gives the protein CASQTGATGELFF.

The chain uses TRBV9 and TRBJ2-3; D gene uncertain. Per the germline V gene, CDR1 is SGDLS and CDR2 is YYNGEE. There are 13 residues in the CDR3. Trimming removed 0 bases from V and 0 bases from J, with 2 bases in between. The CDR3 region has the DNA TGTGCCAGCAGCGTAGGTAGCACAGATACGCAGTATTTT. This gives the protein CASSVGSTDTQYF. The full variable domain, its missing parts supplied by reference TRBV9 and TRBJ2-3, is DSGVTQTPKHLITATGQRVTLRCSPRSGDLSVYWYQQSLDQGLQFLIQYYNGEERAKGNILERFSAQQFPDLHSELNLSSLELGDSALYFCASSVGSTDTQYFGPGTRLTVL.